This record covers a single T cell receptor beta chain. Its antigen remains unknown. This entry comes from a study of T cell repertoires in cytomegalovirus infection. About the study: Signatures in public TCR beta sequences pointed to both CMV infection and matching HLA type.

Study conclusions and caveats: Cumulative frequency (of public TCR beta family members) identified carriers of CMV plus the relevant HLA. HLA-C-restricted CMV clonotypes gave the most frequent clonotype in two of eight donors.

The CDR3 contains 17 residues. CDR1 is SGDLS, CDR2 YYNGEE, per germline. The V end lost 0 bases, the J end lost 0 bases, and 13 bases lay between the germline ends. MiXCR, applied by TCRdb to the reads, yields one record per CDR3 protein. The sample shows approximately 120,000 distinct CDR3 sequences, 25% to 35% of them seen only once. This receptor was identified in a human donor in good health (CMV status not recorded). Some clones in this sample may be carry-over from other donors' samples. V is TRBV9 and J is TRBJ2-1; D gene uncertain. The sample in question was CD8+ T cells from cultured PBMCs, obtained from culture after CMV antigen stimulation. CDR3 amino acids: CASSVEWEPTSYNEQFF. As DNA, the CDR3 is TGTGCCAGCAGCGTAGAATGGGAACCTACCTCCTACAATGAGCAGTTCTTC. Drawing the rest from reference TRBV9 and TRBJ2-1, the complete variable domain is DSGVTQTPKHLITATGQRVTLRCSPRSGDLSVYWYQQSLDQGLQFLIQYYNGEERAKGNILERFSAQQFPDLHSELNLSSLELGDSALYFCASSVEWEPTSYNEQFFGPGTRLTVL.